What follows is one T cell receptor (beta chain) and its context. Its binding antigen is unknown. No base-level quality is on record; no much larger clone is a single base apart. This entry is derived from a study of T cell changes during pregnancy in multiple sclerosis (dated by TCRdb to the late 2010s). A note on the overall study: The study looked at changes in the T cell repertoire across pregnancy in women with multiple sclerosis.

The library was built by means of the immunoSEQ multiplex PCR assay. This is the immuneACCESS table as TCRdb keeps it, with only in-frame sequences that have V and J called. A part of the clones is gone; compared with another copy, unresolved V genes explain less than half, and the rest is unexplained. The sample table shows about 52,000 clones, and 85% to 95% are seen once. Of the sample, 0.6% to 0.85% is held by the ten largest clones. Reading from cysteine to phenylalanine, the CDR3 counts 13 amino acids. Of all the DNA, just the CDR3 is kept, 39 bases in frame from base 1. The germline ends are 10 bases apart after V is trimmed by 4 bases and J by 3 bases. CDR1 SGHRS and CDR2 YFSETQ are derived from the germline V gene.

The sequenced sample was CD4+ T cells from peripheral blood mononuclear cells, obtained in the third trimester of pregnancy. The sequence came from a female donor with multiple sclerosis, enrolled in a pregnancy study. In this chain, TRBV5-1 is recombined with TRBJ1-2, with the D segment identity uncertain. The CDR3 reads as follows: CASSPQADYGYTF. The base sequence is TGCGCCAGCAGCCCCCAAGCTGACTATGGCTACACCTTC.